These 7 T cell receptor beta chains came from one sample sequenced in a study of T cells after yellow fever vaccination. TCRdb re-called the 5' RACE reads through MiXCR, storing one row per CDR3 protein. The sample consists of 300,000 to 450,000 distinct CDR3 sequences, 6.2% of them appearing once. The sample here was PBMCs, taken 5 days after the yellow fever booster vaccination. These receptors came from a young man who received the YFV17D yellow fever vaccine.

Comment on this clonotype: This CDR3 is missing its conserved last phenylalanine or tryptophan, likely due to a read error. The chain combines TRBV10-3 with TRBJ1-2; D is perhaps TRBD1 (5 bases). This CDR3 region has 12 residues. Trimming took off 7 bases at V and 4 bases at J, with 10 bases between the two ends. Germline-derived CDR1 and CDR2 are ENHRY and SYGVKD. In nucleotides, the CDR3 is TGTGCCATCAAAGGGGTCGGCTATGGCTACACCTTA. Protein sequence: CAIKGVGYGYTL.

This clonotype was detected a few times. The CDR3 here is CASRDGGSGANVLTF. The CDR3 DNA sequence: TGTGCCAGCAGAGACGGGGGCTCTGGGGCCAACGTCCTGACTTTC. The V and J genes are TRBV6-1 and TRBJ2-6, with D perhaps TRBD2 (6 bases). In germline, CDR1 is MNHNS, CDR2 SASEGT. This CDR3 region has 15 residues. The ends were cut back, 6 bases at V and 0 bases at J, with 9 bases in the middle.

This clonotype was seen many times. The chain uses TRBV16 and TRBJ1-2, with TRBD1 matching 10 bases. The V segment lost 4 bases and the J segment 8 bases; nucleotides outside the gene matches: 13. This CDR3 is 16 amino acids long. The V gene's germline CDR1 is KGHSY and CDR2 FQNENV. CDR3 bases: TGTGCCAGCAGCCCCCGGGGACAGGGGATGATGTGGGGCTACACCTTC. It specifies CASSPRGQGMMWGYTF.

Details on this clonotype: A much bigger clone sits one base away, suggesting this may be a read error. V and J are TRBV7-2 and TRBJ2-7; the match to TRBD2 covers 8 bases. The V segment lost 5 bases and the J segment 4 bases; nucleotides outside the gene matches: 10. CDR3 length equals 15 residues. The germline gives CDR1 SGHTA, CDR2 FQGNSA. In DNA form, the CDR3 reads TGTGCCAGCAGCGGACGGACTTGCGGGGGGTACGAGCAGTACTTC. Its protein is CASSGRTCGGYEQYF.

The V gene is TRBV4-3, the J gene TRBJ2-1; a weak D match, TRBD2 (6 bases). Germline V gene sequence: CDR1 LGHNA, CDR2 YSLEER. V was cut by 1 base and J by 8 bases, with 18 bases left in between. The CDR3 totals 16 residues. The CDR3 here is CASSQGSGLYVYEQFF. The CDR3, as DNA: TGCGCCAGCAGCCAAGGAAGCGGGCTGTATGTTTATGAGCAGTTCTTC.

The table lists this clonotype with a few counts. The rearrangement uses TRBV7-2 and TRBJ1-4; 12 bases agree with TRBD1. The germline gives CDR1 SGHTA, CDR2 FQGNSA. The CDR3 runs to 15 residues. The V segment lost 5 bases and the J segment 7 bases; nucleotides outside the gene matches: 5. The CDR3 bases are TGTGCCAGCAGCAACAGGGACAGGGGGCTTGAAAAACTGTTTTTT. Amino acids: CASSNRDRGLEKLFF.

This CDR3 is CASSPQVQRAYNEQFF. CDR3 DNA: TGTGCCAGCTCACCACAGGTGCAACGGGCCTACAATGAGCAGTTCTTC. The V call is TRBV18, the J call TRBJ2-1; no reliable D call. The CDR3 sequence is 16 residues long. Trimming removed 1 base at V and 2 bases at J, with 12 bases between. Germline V gene sequence: CDR1 KGHSH, CDR2 LQKENI.